This is a list of T cell receptor beta chains from one sample in a study of T-cell memory formation after mild COVID-19. TCRdb analysed the 5' RACE reads with MiXCR anew, one entry per CDR3 protein. The top ten clones hold about 8.1% of a sample with fewer than 550,000 distinct CDR3 sequences, 20% of them seen once. Material: PBMCs or a T cell subset sorted from them (not recorded which). These receptor sequences come from an adult woman who had mild COVID-19 (a few samples of this study predate the infection). Cell type and time point are not known. Both conserved end residues are trimmed from each CDR3. Each record gives: V gene, J gene, D gene, CDR3 protein. D genes are given only for firm matches.

v_call: TRBV7-9; j_call: TRBJ2-3; d_call: TRBD2; cdr3_aa: ASSPWTSGRALLY
v_call: TRBV6-5; j_call: TRBJ1-2; d_call: TRBD1; cdr3_aa: ASSGRQGIPYGYT
v_call: TRBV11-2; j_call: TRBJ2-7; d_call: TRBD2; cdr3_aa: ASSAVSSGVTYEQY
v_call: TRBV6-2/TRBV6-3; j_call: TRBJ2-5; d_call: TRBD1; cdr3_aa: ASSTGTGDLETQY
v_call: TRBV13; j_call: TRBJ2-5; d_call: TRBD2; cdr3_aa: ASSLLSGSGETQY
v_call: TRBV25-1; j_call: TRBJ2-7; d_call: NA; cdr3_aa: ASSDGPNPYEQY
v_call: TRBV4-1; j_call: TRBJ2-7; d_call: TRBD1; cdr3_aa: ASSQEDRGSYEQY
v_call: TRBV29-1; j_call: TRBJ2-2; d_call: TRBD1; cdr3_aa: SVLGIGPGQTYTGELF
v_call: TRBV7-9; j_call: TRBJ1-4; d_call: TRBD1; cdr3_aa: ASSSPGTDHEKLF
v_call: TRBV7-6; j_call: TRBJ2-7; d_call: TRBD2; cdr3_aa: ASSPKAGGDYEQY
v_call: TRBV4-1; j_call: TRBJ1-6; d_call: NA; cdr3_aa: ASSQGGHTNSPLH
v_call: TRBV4-1; j_call: TRBJ1-3; d_call: NA; cdr3_aa: ASSHIPGESGNTIY
v_call: TRBV5-1; j_call: TRBJ2-5; d_call: NA; cdr3_aa: ASSLLAGPYETQY
v_call: TRBV24-1; j_call: TRBJ1-3; d_call: TRBD1; cdr3_aa: ATSDSRTGLSGNTIY
v_call: TRBV4-1; j_call: TRBJ1-5; d_call: NA; cdr3_aa: ASSQDGGIGNQPQH
v_call: TRBV24-1; j_call: TRBJ2-1; d_call: NA; cdr3_aa: ATSALGDTYNEQF
v_call: TRBV4-3; j_call: TRBJ1-4; d_call: NA; cdr3_aa: ASSQDNMATEKLF
v_call: TRBV11-2; j_call: TRBJ2-5; d_call: NA; cdr3_aa: ASRDRLKETQY
v_call: TRBV10-3; j_call: TRBJ1-1; d_call: TRBD1; cdr3_aa: AISEDRVGSEAF
v_call: TRBV2; j_call: TRBJ2-3; d_call: NA; cdr3_aa: ASQHLPDTQY
v_call: TRBV5-4; j_call: TRBJ2-1; d_call: NA; cdr3_aa: ASSFLLFQGTEQF
v_call: TRBV4-2; j_call: TRBJ2-4; d_call: NA; cdr3_aa: ASSQEGPGQGEDIQY
v_call: TRBV4-1; j_call: TRBJ2-7; d_call: TRBD1; cdr3_aa: ASRLGTAYEQY
v_call: TRBV5-5; j_call: TRBJ2-7; d_call: TRBD1; cdr3_aa: ASSFGPGTGYYEQY
v_call: TRBV7-9; j_call: TRBJ1-1; d_call: NA; cdr3_aa: ASSRAQEAF